These 24 T cell receptor beta chains were all obtained from the same sample, sequenced in a study of T cell repertoires in cytomegalovirus infection. A single record per CDR3 protein comes from TCRdb applying MiXCR to the reads. Here the sample spans about 890,000 distinct CDR3 sequences, approximately 31% being singletons. The antigens of these receptors remain unknown. This specimen consisted of cultured CD8+ T cells from PBMCs, obtained from culture after CMV antigen stimulation. All receptors derive from a human donor in good health (CMV status not recorded). Some clones in this sample may be carry-over from other donors' samples.

The rearrangement joins TRBV29-1 to TRBJ2-2; the D gene is possibly TRBD2 (7 bases). Germline values: CDR1 SQVTM, CDR2 ANQGSEA. This CDR3 is 16 amino acids long. Deletions cut 7 bases from V and 1 base from J, with 19 bases between. The CDR3 loop is CSATRGGDKNTGELFF. The CDR3 nucleotides are TGCAGCGCAACGAGGGGGGGGGACAAGAACACCGGGGAGCTGTTTTTT.

This clonotype occurred a few times. This rearrangement joins TRBV28 to TRBJ2-6; maybe TRBD1 (6 bases). Germline V gene data show CDR1 as MDHEN and CDR2 as SYDVKM. V shed 6 bases and J shed 0 bases, with 27 bases lying between them. CDR3 size: 21 residues. The CDR3 DNA reads as TGTGCCAGCAGATCAGGGAAGATAACTCCCAGGGGAGACTCTGGGGCCAACGTCCTGACTTTC. Translation gives CASRSGKITPRGDSGANVLTF. The entire variable domain, with the rest obtained from reference TRBV28 and TRBJ2-6, is as follows: DVKVTQSSRYLVKRTGEKVFLECVQDMDHENMFWYRQDPGLGLRLIYFSYDVKMKEKGDIPEGYSVSREKKERFSLILESASTNQTSMYLCASRSGKITPRGDSGANVLTFGAGSRLTVL.

This clonotype occurred a few times. V usage is TRBV5-4 and J usage is TRBJ1-1; tentatively, D is TRBD1 (6 bases). This CDR3 region has 13 residues. Trimming shortened V by 5 bases and J by 3 bases, and 11 bases separated the two germline ends. Germline loops: CDR1 SGHNT, CDR2 YYREEE (reference sequence). Written as DNA, the CDR3 is TGTGCCAGCAGTAACTCAGGGGACACTGAAGCTTTCTTT. It codes for CASSNSGDTEAFF.

This clonotype was seen only a few times. V usage is TRBV19 and J usage is TRBJ1-2; 10 bases map to TRBD1. The CDR3 totals 15 residues. The germline V gene encodes CDR1 LNHDA and CDR2 SQIVND (reference sequence). V trimming: 5 bases; J trimming: 5 bases; junction bases outside the gene matches: 8. The chain's CDR3 is CASSPLGDRGYGYTF. As DNA, the CDR3 is TGTGCCAGTAGTCCTTTGGGGGACAGGGGATATGGCTACACCTTC.

The V gene is TRBV6-1, the J gene TRBJ2-3; a possible D gene is TRBD2 (7 bases). The CDR3 runs to 14 residues. Trimming pared 11 bases from V and 5 bases from J, leaving 20 bases between. Germline V CDR1 and CDR2: MNHNS, SASEGT. The CDR3: CAYRHRGAQDTQYF. DNA of the CDR3: TGTGCCTACAGACACCGGGGGGCACAAGATACGCAGTATTTT.

This sequence joins TRBV27 and TRBJ1-6; D may be TRBD1 (6 bases). Germline V gives CDR1 MNHEY, CDR2 SMNVEV (reference sequence). The CDR3 is 17 amino acids. The V gene lost 7 bases and the J gene lost 0 bases, with 16 bases spanning the gap. The CDR3: CASMGDKDFSYNSPLHF. CDR3 in DNA: TGTGCCAGCATGGGGGACAAGGACTTCTCCTATAATTCACCCCTCCACTTT.

V is TRBV7-9 and J is TRBJ1-2; D ambiguous. CDR3 length: 14 amino acids. Trimming shortened V by 3 bases and J by 6 bases, and 14 bases separated the two germline ends. Germline CDR1 SEHNR, CDR2 FQNEAQ (reference sequence). This CDR3 reads CASSFLGMGDGYTF. For the CDR3, the DNA is TGTGCCAGCAGCTTCCTAGGGATGGGTGATGGCTACACCTTC.

The V gene is TRBV6-6, the J gene TRBJ2-1; a weak D match, TRBD2 (6 bases). The CDR3 is made up of 14 amino acids. The ends were cut back, 4 bases at V and 2 bases at J, with 9 bases in the middle. CDR1 and CDR2 from the germline V gene are MNHNY and SVGAGI (reference sequence). CDR3 sequence: CASSWRDPYNEQFF. The DNA for the CDR3 is TGTGCCAGCAGTTGGAGGGACCCCTACAATGAGCAGTTCTTC.

V usage is TRBV6-1 and J usage is TRBJ2-5; 10 positions agree with TRBD2. Germline V gene sequence: CDR1 MNHNS, CDR2 SASEGT. After removal of 5 bases from V and 1 base from J, the junction contained 7 bases not matched to a gene. CDR3 size: 16 residues. DNA of the CDR3: TGTGCCAGCAGTTTCCTAGCGGGGGTCTTCCAAGAGACCCAGTACTTC. It translates to CASSFLAGVFQETQYF.

This clonotype is a singleton in its sample. Germline and junction disagree at one end, which may indicate a read error. The chain recombines TRBV5-1 with TRBJ2-7; a possible D gene is TRBD1 (6 bases). The germline V gene has CDR1 SGHRS and CDR2 YFSETQ. This CDR3 region has 14 residues. The CDR3 region is CASSLRDNSYKQYF. The DNA of the CDR3 is TGCGCCAGCAGCCTCCGGGACAACTCCTACAAGCAGTACTTC.

In its sample, this clonotype was seen a few times. The V and J genes are TRBV20-1 and TRBJ2-7; 8 nucleotides match TRBD1. CDR3 length: 15 residues. Germline V CDR1 and CDR2: DFQATT, SNEGSKA (reference sequence). Unmatched junction bases numbered 7, after V lost 0 bases and J lost 3 bases. CDR3 in amino acids: CSARDGNRGIYEQYF. The CDR3 region has the DNA TGCAGTGCTAGAGATGGGAACAGGGGGATCTACGAGCAGTACTTC.

This clonotype was seen a handful of times. This chain uses TRBV27 with TRBJ1-4; the D is unclear. The CDR3 has 13 amino acids. V was clipped by 6 bases and J by 5 bases, with 10 bases between them. CDR1 and CDR2 (germline): MNHEY, SMNVEV (reference sequence). The CDR3 sequence: CASRGRINEKLFF. CDR3 nucleotide sequence: TGTGCCAGCAGGGGTAGAATAAATGAAAAACTGTTTTTT. The whole variable domain, remainder taken from reference TRBV27 and TRBJ1-4, is EAQVTQNPRYLITVTGKKLTVTCSQNMNHEYMSWYRQDPGLGLRQIYYSMNVEVTDKGDVPEGYKVSRKEKRNFPLILESPSPNQTSLYFCASRGRINEKLFFGSGTQLSVL.

This clonotype was seen a handful of times. The gene calls are TRBV5-1 and TRBJ2-3; the D gene is possibly TRBD1 (5 bases). Germline CDR1 is SGHRS and CDR2 is YFSETQ. There are 15 residues in the CDR3. Trimming pared 2 bases from V and 2 bases from J, leaving 12 bases between. This CDR3 reads CASSFARVVTDTQYF. The CDR3 DNA follows: TGCGCCAGCAGCTTTGCCAGGGTGGTCACAGATACGCAGTATTTT. The full variable domain, rest sourced from reference TRBV5-1 and TRBJ2-3, is KAGVTQTPRYLIKTRGQQVTLSCSPISGHRSVSWYQQTPGQGLQFLFEYFSETQRNKGNFPGRFSGRQFSNSRSEMNVSTLELGDSALYLCASSFARVVTDTQYFGPGTRLTVL.

This chain connects TRBV27 to TRBJ1-2; maybe TRBD1 (6 bases). V lost 5 bases, J lost 2 bases, and 12 bases lay in between. The germline gives CDR1 MNHEY, CDR2 SMNVEV (reference sequence). This CDR3 contains 14 residues. The CDR3 DNA sequence: TGTGCCAGCAGTAAAACAGGGAACAACTATGGCTACACCTTC. Residues: CASSKTGNNYGYTF.

This clonotype was counted ten times or more. This chain uses TRBV12-3 or TRBV12-4 with TRBJ1-1, with TRBD1 matching 7 bases. V shed 5 bases and J 4 bases; nucleotides not matched to a gene: 10. The CDR3 is 15 residues long. This CDR3 reads CASSTPDREGTEAFF. The CDR3 coding sequence is TGTGCCAGCAGTACTCCCGACAGGGAGGGCACTGAAGCTTTCTTT.

This clonotype was counted at least ten times. This chain links TRBV9 with TRBJ2-1; possible D gene TRBD2, 7 bases. V lost 0 bases, J lost 4 bases, and 11 bases lay in between. The CDR3 length is 15 residues. CDR1 SGDLS and CDR2 YYNGEE come from the germline V gene. CDR3 sequence (DNA): TGTGCCAGCAGCGTAGGTGGGGGGGCATACAATGAGCAGTTCTTC. It translates to CASSVGGGAYNEQFF. Full variable domain (missing parts from reference TRBV9 and TRBJ2-1): DSGVTQTPKHLITATGQRVTLRCSPRSGDLSVYWYQQSLDQGLQFLIQYYNGEERAKGNILERFSAQQFPDLHSELNLSSLELGDSALYFCASSVGGGAYNEQFFGPGTRLTVL.

The chain employs TRBV6-1 and TRBJ2-1; the D is unclear. In germline, CDR1 is MNHNS, CDR2 SASEGT. V shed 8 bases and J shed 8 bases, with 19 bases lying between them. The CDR3 is 14 residues long. The CDR3 loop is CASLREVLSYEQFF. The CDR3 DNA is TGTGCCAGCCTCAGAGAGGTGCTGAGTTATGAGCAGTTCTTC.

This clonotype was counted a few times. The chain combines TRBV2 with TRBJ2-3; 9 nucleotides align to TRBD2. V gave up 3 bases and J gave up 1 base; unmatched junction bases: 8. CDR3 length: 17 amino acids. Germline CDR1 reads SNHLY; CDR2 reads FYNNEI. The CDR3: CASSDRGGARGTDTQYF. CDR3 coding DNA: TGTGCCAGCAGTGATCGCGGGGGGGCCAGGGGCACAGATACGCAGTATTTT. The whole variable domain, remainder taken from reference TRBV2 and TRBJ2-3, is EPEVTQTPSHQVTQMGQEVILRCVPISNHLYFYWYRQILGQKVEFLVSFYNNEISEKSEIFDDQFSVERPDGSNFTLKIRSTKLEDSAMYFCASSDRGGARGTDTQYFGPGTRLTVL.

This clonotype was seen a few times. The chain couples TRBV27 to TRBJ2-3; 9 bases agree with TRBD2. V gave up 3 bases and J gave up 4 bases; unmatched junction bases: 5. Looked up from germline, CDR1 is MNHEY and CDR2 is SMNVEV (reference sequence). The CDR3 has 15 residues. The CDR3 here is CASSFGSGGADTQYF. DNA of the CDR3: TGTGCCAGCAGTTTTGGTAGCGGGGGAGCAGATACGCAGTATTTT.

This clonotype occurred many times. CDR3 loop: CASLPPGTGTYNEQFF. The DNA of the CDR3 is TGTGCCAGCCTTCCCCCCGGGACAGGGACCTACAATGAGCAGTTCTTC. The rearrangement joins TRBV7-8 to TRBJ2-1, with TRBD1 identical over 9 bases. This CDR3 has 16 amino acids. Germline CDR1 SGHVS, CDR2 FQNEAQ. Trimming removed 8 bases from V and 2 bases from J; junction bases left unmatched: 10.

This clonotype was observed a handful of times. The chain recombines TRBV7-9 with TRBJ2-7; D may correspond to TRBD1 or TRBD2 (5 bases each). The CDR3 spans 13 residues. The ends were cut back, 1 base at V and 3 bases at J, with 7 bases in the middle. Germline V gene data show CDR1 as SEHNR and CDR2 as FQNEAQ (reference sequence). CDR3 coding DNA: TGTGCCAGCAGCTTAGGGGACGGCTACGAGCAGTACGTC. Amino acids: CASSLGDGYEQYV.

This clonotype came up a few times. V and J are TRBV7-9 and TRBJ1-1; D is undetermined. V gave up 5 bases and J gave up 7 bases, with 20 bases separating them. The CDR3 extends over 15 amino acids. Germline values: CDR1 SEHNR, CDR2 FQNEAQ (reference sequence). This chain's CDR3 is CASSGLTELRIEAFF. In DNA form, the CDR3 reads TGTGCCAGCAGCGGCTTGACGGAGCTACGGATTGAAGCTTTCTTT.

This clonotype was seen a few times. The genes are TRBV27 and TRBJ2-3; 8 positions match TRBD2. The CDR3 covers 15 residues. The germline gives CDR1 MNHEY, CDR2 SMNVEV (reference sequence). The ends lost 6 bases at V and 2 bases at J; junction bases unmatched: 7. In DNA form, the CDR3 reads TGTGCCAGCAGCCACCGGGGGGGATACACAGATACGCAGTATTTT. This sequence encodes CASSHRGGYTDTQYF.

The genes are TRBV4-1 and TRBJ1-2; the match to TRBD1 covers 7 bases. CDR3 length: 16 residues. With 0 bases clipped from V and 5 bases from J, the junction kept 9 bases outside the gene matches. Germline lookup yields CDR1 MGHRA and CDR2 YSYEKL. The CDR3: CASSQEGPGTAYGYTF. CDR3 DNA sequence: TGCGCCAGCAGCCAAGAAGGACCCGGGACAGCGTATGGCTACACCTTC.